This T cell receptor (beta chain) was found in a study of blood T cell repertoires in COVID-19. Study overall: Italy, Spain and the United States were the sources of the convalescent and acute COVID-19 samples.

This clone was seen once. In the authors' workflow: Amplified reference gene primers provided the basis for estimating nucleated cell counts. Here immunoSEQ multiplex PCR was the method, and the copy in TCRdb shows in-frame clones only, minus some. That table supplies the V and J calls and clone size; D and trimming were determined from the DNA. Found here are 170,000 or so clones, about 90% of them singletons; the top ten hold 5.5% to 8.5%. The ends lost 6 bases at V and 5 bases at J; junction bases unmatched: 8. CDR3 size: 13 residues. In germline, CDR1 is SQVTM, CDR2 ANQGSEA. Participants were aged 18 to 89 years from about 25 US areas. Cohort placement rested on clinical history that participants reported themselves.

Sequencing used PBMCs or T cells enriched from blood (not recorded which). The receptor was derived from a woman in her fifties or sixties who had recovered from COVID-19. The chain couples TRBV29-1 to TRBJ1-2; 8 nucleotides align to TRBD1. DNA for the CDR3: TGCAGCGTGGGCCGGGACAGGACGTATGGCTACACCTTC. Protein product: CSVGRDRTYGYTF.